This T cell receptor beta chain appears in the sequencing data of a study of CD8 T cells in ankylosing spondylitis. By quantitative 5'-RACE with molecular barcodes, the TCR beta libraries were made. Using its own MiXCR run on the 5' RACE reads, TCRdb lists one record per CDR3 protein. The table records about 750,000 distinct CDR3 sequences, 15% to 20% of them present only once. Findings of the study overall: Researchers report that disease-linked clones proved CD8+ and relatively rare in peripheral blood. Some motif variants were previously reported in reactive arthritis synovial fluid and blood. Reported data indicate significant enrichment of disease-linked clones within matched ankylosing spondylitis synovial fluid. Seemingly distinctive of ankylosing spondylitis blood was a TCR beta motif formed by eight highly homologous variants.

V lost 5 bases to trimming and J lost 5 bases, with 16 bases between them. The CDR3 runs to 15 residues. Germline V gene lookup returns CDR1 MDHEN and CDR2 SYDVKM. This clonotype was observed at least ten times. Its target is unknown. The rearrangement links TRBV28 to TRBJ1-5, with D hard to call. This receptor was obtained from a male donor with ankylosing spondylitis. The source material was blood, either unsorted or a sorted T cell fraction (not recorded which). CDR3 DNA: TGTGCCAGCAGTCCCCGCGGAGGACCAGATCAGCCCCAGCATTTT. Protein product: CASSPRGGPDQPQHF.